Presented here are 10 T cell receptor beta chains from one specimen sequenced in a study of blood T cell repertoires in COVID-19. Profiled with immunoSEQ multiplex PCR; TCRdb holds only in-frame clones, not every one. The table records 310,000 or so clones, over 75% of them present only once. Input material: PBMCs or T cells enriched from blood (not recorded which). The receptor source for this set is a young woman who had recovered from COVID-19.

This sequence joins TRBV6-5 and TRBJ2-1; 7 positions match TRBD1. Germline assignment: CDR1 MNHEY and CDR2 SVGAGI. This CDR3 has 14 residues. The V segment lost 6 bases and the J segment 7 bases; nucleotides outside the gene matches: 9. CDR3: CASSPRQGRNEQFF. CDR3 DNA: TGTGCCAGCAGCCCAAGACAGGGAAGGAATGAGCAGTTCTTC.

The chain couples TRBV18 to TRBJ2-6; D gene ambiguous. This CDR3 has 15 amino acids. Trimming removed 2 bases from V and 0 bases from J, with 5 bases in between. The V gene's germline CDR1 is KGHSH and CDR2 LQKENI. The CDR3 DNA sequence: TGTGCCAGCTCACCAAATCGCTCTGGGGCCAACGTCCTGACTTTC. Amino acid sequence: CASSPNRSGANVLTF.

This sequence joins TRBV30 and TRBJ1-5, with D maybe TRBD1 (5 bases). The CDR3 consists of 13 residues. In germline, CDR1 is GTSNPN, CDR2 SVGIG (reference sequence). Trimming cost V 2 bases and J 4 bases, with 9 bases left between them. In DNA, the CDR3 is TGTGCCTGGAGTTCCAGGGAAAATCAGCCCCAGCATTTT. Translating gives CAWSSRENQPQHF.

The chain employs TRBV3-1 (or the pseudogene TRBV3-2) and TRBJ1-5; TRBD1 matches at 7 bases. The CDR3 extends over 13 amino acids. Per germline, CDR1 LGHDT and CDR2 YNNKEL (reference sequence). V shed 2 bases and J 7 bases; nucleotides not matched to a gene: 2. DNA of the CDR3: TGTGCCAGCAGCCAAACGACAGGGCAGCCCCAGCATTTT. It codes for CASSQTTGQPQHF.

V gene TRBV6-5 combines with J gene TRBJ1-2; D gene ambiguous. V was cut by 6 bases and J by 2 bases, with 10 bases left in between. Per the germline V gene, CDR1 is MNHEY and CDR2 is SVGAGI. CDR3 length: 13 residues. Written as DNA, the CDR3 is TGTGCCAGCAGGATGGAGTTCAACTATGGCTACACCTTC. This codes for CASRMEFNYGYTF.

The chain employs TRBV5-5 and TRBJ1-4; D is unclear. V was clipped by 2 bases and J by 8 bases, with 4 bases between them. This CDR3 has 11 residues. The germline V gene has CDR1 SGHKS and CDR2 YYEKEE (reference sequence). The CDR3 sequence: CASSFEEKLFF. The DNA for the CDR3 is TGTGCCAGCAGCTTTGAGGAAAAACTGTTTTTT.

The chain joins TRBV2 to TRBJ2-3; tentatively, D is TRBD2 (6 bases). CDR1 and CDR2 (germline): SNHLY, FYNNEI. Deletions cut 2 bases from V and 0 bases from J, with 12 bases between. CDR3 length: 16 amino acids. The CDR3 coding sequence is TGTGCCAGCAGTGAAATGCTAGCGTCTAGCACAGATACGCAGTATTTT. Its translation: CASSEMLASSTDTQYF.

The gene calls are TRBV12-3 or TRBV12-4 and TRBJ2-2; unclear D gene. CDR3 size: 13 residues. Deletions cut 6 bases from V and 8 bases from J, with 13 bases between. The DNA of the CDR3 is TGTGCCAGCAGACTTGCCCCACCGGGGGAGCTGTTTTTT. It is translated as CASRLAPPGELFF.

As DNA, the CDR3 is TGTGCCAGCAGCCCTAGCGGGGCTATCACAGATACGCAGTATTTT. This encodes CASSPSGAITDTQYF. The chain links TRBV9 to TRBJ2-3; 9 nucleotides line up with TRBD2. With 4 bases clipped from V and 2 bases from J, the junction kept 5 bases outside the gene matches. Germline V gives CDR1 SGDLS, CDR2 YYNGEE. The CDR3 extends over 15 amino acids.

This clone was picked up a small number of times. The gene calls are TRBV7-6 and TRBJ2-2, with D unresolved. The germline gives CDR1 SGHVS, CDR2 FNYEAQ. With 1 base removed from V and 1 base from J, the gap between germline ends came to 4 bases. This CDR3 has 14 residues. CDR3 sequence (DNA): TGTGCCAGCAGCTTAGAACAGAACACCGGGGAGCTGTTTTTT. Translating gives CASSLEQNTGELFF. The whole variable domain, remainder taken from reference TRBV7-6 and TRBJ2-2, is GAGVSQSPRYKVTKRGQDVALRCDPISGHVSLYWYRQALGQGPEFLTYFNYEAQQDKSGLPNDRFSAERPEGSISTLTIQRTEQRDSAMYRCASSLEQNTGELFFGEGSRLTVL.